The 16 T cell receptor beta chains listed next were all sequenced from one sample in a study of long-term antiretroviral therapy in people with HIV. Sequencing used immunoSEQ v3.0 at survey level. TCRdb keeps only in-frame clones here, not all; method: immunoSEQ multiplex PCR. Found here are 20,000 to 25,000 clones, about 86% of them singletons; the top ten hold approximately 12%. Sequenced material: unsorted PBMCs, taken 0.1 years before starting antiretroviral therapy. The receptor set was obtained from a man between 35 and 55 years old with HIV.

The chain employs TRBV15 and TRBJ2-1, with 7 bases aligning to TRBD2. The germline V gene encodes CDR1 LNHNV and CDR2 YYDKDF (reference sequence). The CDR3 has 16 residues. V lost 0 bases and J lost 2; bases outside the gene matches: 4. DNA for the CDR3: TGTGCCACCAGCAGAGAGGGGGGGACCGCCTACAATGAGCAGTTCTTC. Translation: CATSREGGTAYNEQFF.

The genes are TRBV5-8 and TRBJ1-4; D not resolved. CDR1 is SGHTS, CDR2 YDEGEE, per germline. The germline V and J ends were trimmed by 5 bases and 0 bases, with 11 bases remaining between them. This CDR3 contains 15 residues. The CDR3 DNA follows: TGTGCCAGCAGAGGAGGCCTACCAACTAATGAAAAACTGTTTTTT. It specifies CASRGGLPTNEKLFF.

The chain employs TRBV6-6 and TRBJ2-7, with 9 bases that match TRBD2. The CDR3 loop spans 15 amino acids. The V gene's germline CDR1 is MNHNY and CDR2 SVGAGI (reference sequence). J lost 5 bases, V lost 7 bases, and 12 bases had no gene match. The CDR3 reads CASMTGGRAFHEQYF. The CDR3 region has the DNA TGTGCCAGCATGACCGGCGGGAGGGCCTTCCACGAGCAGTACTTC.

CDR3 in amino acids: CASRRLAGGPQETQYF. The CDR3 DNA follows: TGTGCCAGCAGAAGACTAGCGGGGGGGCCCCAAGAGACCCAGTACTTC. This chain links TRBV11-2 with TRBJ2-5; 14 bases line up with TRBD2. The CDR3 length is 16 residues. Germline V gene data show CDR1 as SGHAT and CDR2 as FQNNGV. Losses at the gene ends were 6 bases for V and 1 base for J; bases not matched to a gene: 4. Full variable domain (rest looked up from reference TRBV11-2 and TRBJ2-5): EAGVAQSPRYKIIEKRQSVAFWCNPISGHATLYWYQQILGQGPKLLIQFQNNGVVDDSQLPKDRFSAERLKGVDSTLKIQPAKLEDSAVYLCASRRLAGGPQETQYFGPGTRLLVL.

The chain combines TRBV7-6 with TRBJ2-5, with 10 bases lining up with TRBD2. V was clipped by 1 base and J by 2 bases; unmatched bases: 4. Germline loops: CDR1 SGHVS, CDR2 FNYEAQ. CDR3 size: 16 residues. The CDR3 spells CASSLGSGGSQETQYF. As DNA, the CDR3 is TGTGCCAGCAGCTTAGGTAGCGGGGGGTCGCAAGAGACCCAGTACTTC.

CDR3 nucleotide sequence: TGTGCCAGCAGCTCATTAACTAGCGGGGGGTTCGATGAGCAGTTCTTC. Translating gives CASSSLTSGGFDEQFF. V is TRBV13 and J is TRBJ2-1, with TRBD2 matching over 12 bases. There are 16 residues in the CDR3. Germline V gene data show CDR1 as PRHDT and CDR2 as FYEKMQ (reference sequence). The V gene end was trimmed by 4 bases and the J gene end by 8 bases; junction bases not matched to a gene: 9.

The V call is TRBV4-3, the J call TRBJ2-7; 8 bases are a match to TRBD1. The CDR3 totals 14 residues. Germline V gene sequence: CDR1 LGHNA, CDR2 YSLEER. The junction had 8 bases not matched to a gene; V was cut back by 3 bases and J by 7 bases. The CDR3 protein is CASSHGTGRGEQYF. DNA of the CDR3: TGCGCCAGCAGCCATGGGACAGGCCGAGGTGAGCAGTACTTC.

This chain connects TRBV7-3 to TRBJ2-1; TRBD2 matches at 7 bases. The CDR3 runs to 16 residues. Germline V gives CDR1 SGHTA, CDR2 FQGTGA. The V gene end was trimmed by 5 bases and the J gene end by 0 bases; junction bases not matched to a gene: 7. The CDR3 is CASSVATSSSYNEQFF. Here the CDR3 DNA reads TGTGCCAGCAGCGTCGCGACTAGCAGCTCCTACAATGAGCAGTTCTTC.

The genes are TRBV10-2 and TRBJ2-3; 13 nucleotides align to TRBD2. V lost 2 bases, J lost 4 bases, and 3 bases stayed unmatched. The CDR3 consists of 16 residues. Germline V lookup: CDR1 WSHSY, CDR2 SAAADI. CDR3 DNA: TGCGCCAGCAGTGAGAAGGGACTAGCGGGACCAGATACGCAGTATTTT. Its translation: CASSEKGLAGPDTQYF.

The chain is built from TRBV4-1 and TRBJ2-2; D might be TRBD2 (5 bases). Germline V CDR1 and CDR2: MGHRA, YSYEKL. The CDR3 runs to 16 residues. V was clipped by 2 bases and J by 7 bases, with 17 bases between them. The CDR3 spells CASSQPAKGLHGELFF. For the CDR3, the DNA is TGCGCCAGCAGCCAACCTGCTAAAGGACTCCACGGGGAGCTGTTTTTT.

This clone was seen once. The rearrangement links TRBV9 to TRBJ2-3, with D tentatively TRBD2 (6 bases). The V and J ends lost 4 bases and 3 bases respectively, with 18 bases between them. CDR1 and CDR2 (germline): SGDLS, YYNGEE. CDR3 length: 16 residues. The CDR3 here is CASSTTPLARTDTQYF. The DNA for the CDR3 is TGTGCCAGCAGCACGACCCCCCTAGCGAGAACAGATACGCAGTATTTT.

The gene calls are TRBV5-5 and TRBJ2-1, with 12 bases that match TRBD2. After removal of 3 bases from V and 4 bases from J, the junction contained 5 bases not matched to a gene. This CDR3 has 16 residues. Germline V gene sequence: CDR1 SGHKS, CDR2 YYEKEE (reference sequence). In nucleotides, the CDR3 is TGTGCCAGCAGCTCGATCCTAGCGGGAGGGTACAATGAGCAGTTCTTC. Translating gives CASSSILAGGYNEQFF.

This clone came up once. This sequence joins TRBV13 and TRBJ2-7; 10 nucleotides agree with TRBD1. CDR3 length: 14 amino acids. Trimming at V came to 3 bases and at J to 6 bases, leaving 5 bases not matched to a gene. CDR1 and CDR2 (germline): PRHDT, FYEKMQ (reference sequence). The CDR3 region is CASSFRDRGSEQYF. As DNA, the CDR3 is TGTGCCAGCAGCTTCCGGGACAGGGGTTCCGAGCAGTACTTC. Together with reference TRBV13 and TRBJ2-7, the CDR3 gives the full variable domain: AAGVIQSPRHLIKEKRETATLKCYPIPRHDTVYWYQQGPGQDPQFLISFYEKMQSDKGSIPDRFSAQQFSDYHSELNMSSLELGDSALYFCASSFRDRGSEQYFGPGTRLTVT.

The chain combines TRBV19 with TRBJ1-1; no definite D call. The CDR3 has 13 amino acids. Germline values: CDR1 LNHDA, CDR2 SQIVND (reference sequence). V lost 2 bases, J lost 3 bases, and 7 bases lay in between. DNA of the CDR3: TGTGCCAGTAGTATAAGGACCTACACTGAAGCTTTCTTT. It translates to CASSIRTYTEAFF.

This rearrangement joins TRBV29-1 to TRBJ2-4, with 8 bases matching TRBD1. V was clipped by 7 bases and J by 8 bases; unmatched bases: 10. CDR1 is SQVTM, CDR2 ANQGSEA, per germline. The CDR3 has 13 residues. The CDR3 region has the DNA TGCAGCGCGTGGCAGGGGGCCGGGTACATTCAGTACTTC. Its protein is CSAWQGAGYIQYF.

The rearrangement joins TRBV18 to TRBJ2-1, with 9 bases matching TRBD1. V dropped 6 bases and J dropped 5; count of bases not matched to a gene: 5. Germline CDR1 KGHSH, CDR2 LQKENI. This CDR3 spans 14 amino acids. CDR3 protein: CASSPGQGHNEQFF. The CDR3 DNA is TGTGCCAGCTCCCCGGGACAGGGACACAATGAGCAGTTCTTC.